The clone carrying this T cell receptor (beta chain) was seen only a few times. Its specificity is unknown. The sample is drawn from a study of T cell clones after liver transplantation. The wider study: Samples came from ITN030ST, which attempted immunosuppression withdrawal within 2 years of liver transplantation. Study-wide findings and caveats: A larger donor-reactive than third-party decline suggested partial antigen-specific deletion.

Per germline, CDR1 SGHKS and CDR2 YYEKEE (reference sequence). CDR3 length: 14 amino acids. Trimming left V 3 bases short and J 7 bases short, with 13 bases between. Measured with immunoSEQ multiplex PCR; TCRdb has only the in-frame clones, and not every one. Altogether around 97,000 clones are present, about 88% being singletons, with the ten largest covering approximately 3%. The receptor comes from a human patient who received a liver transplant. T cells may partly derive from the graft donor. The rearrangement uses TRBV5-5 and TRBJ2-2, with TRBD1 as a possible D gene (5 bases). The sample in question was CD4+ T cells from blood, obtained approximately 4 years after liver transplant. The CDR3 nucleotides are TGTGCCAGCAGCTCACAGGCGGCTGACGGGGAGCTGTTTTTT. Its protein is CASSSQAADGELFF.